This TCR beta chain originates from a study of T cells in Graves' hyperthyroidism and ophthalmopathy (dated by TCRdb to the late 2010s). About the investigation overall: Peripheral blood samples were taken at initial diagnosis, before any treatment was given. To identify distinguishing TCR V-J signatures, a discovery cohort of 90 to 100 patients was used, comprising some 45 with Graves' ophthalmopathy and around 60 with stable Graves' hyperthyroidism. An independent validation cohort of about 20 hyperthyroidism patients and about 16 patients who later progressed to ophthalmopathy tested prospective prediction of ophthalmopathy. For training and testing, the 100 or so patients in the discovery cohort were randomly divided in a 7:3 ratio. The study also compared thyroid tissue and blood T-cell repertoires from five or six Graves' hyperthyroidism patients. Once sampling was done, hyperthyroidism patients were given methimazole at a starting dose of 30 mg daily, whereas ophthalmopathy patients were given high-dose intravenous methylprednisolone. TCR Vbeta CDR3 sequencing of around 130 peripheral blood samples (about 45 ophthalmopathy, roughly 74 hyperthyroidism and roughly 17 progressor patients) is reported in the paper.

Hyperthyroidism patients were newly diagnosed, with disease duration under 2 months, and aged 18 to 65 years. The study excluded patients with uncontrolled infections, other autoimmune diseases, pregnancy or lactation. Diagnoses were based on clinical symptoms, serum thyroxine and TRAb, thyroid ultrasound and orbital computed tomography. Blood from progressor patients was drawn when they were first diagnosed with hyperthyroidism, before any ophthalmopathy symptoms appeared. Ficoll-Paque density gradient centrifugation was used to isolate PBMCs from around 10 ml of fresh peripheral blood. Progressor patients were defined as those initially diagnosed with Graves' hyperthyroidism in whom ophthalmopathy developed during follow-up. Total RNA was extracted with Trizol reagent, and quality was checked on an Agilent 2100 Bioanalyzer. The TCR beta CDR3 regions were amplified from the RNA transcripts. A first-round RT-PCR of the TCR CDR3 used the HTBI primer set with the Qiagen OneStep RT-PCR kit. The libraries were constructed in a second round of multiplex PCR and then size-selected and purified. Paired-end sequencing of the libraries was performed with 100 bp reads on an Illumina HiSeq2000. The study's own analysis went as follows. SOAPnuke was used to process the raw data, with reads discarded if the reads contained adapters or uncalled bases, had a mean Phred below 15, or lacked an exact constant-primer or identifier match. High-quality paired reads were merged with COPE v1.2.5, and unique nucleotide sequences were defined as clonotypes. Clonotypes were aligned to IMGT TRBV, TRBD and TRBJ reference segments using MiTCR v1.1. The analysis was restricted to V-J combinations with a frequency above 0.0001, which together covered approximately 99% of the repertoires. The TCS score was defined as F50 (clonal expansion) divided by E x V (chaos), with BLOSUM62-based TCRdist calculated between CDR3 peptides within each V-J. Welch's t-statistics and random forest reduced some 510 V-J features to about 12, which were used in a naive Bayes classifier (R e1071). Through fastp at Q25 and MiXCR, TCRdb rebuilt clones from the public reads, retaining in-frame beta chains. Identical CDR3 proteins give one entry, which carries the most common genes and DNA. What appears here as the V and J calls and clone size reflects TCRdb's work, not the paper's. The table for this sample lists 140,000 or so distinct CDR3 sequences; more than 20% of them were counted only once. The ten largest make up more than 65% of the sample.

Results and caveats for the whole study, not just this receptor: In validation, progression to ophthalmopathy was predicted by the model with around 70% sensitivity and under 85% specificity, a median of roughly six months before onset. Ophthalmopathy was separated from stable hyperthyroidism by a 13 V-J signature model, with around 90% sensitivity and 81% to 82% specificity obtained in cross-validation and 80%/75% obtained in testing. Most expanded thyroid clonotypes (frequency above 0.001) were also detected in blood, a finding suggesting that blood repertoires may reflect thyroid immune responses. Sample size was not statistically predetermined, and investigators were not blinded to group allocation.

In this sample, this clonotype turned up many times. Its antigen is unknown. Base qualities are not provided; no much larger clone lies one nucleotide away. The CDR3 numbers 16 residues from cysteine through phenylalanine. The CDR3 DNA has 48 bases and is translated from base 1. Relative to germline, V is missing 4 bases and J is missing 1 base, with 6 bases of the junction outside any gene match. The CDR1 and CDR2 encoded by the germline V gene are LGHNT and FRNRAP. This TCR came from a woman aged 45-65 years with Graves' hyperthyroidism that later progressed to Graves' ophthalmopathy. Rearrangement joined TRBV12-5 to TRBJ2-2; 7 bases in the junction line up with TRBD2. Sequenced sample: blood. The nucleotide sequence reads TGTGCTAGTGGTTCAACGAGCGGGAAGAACACCGGGGAGCTGTTTTTT. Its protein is CASGSTSGKNTGELFF.